This T cell receptor (beta chain) was captured in a study of blood T cell repertoires in COVID-19. Profiled with immunoSEQ multiplex PCR; TCRdb holds only in-frame clones, not every one. There are about 260,000 clones in the sample; 84% occur only once, and around 4.2% lies in the top ten. A single count supports this clone. Between the trimmed V and J ends, which lost 3 bases and 7 bases, there was a span of 15 bases. In germline, CDR1 is LNHDA, CDR2 SQIVND (reference sequence). The CDR3 is 14 residues long. What was sequenced was peripheral blood. The rearrangement uses TRBV19 and TRBJ1-2; D is uncertain. This TCR derives from a man aged 60 to 69 with acute or convalescent COVID-19. The chain's CDR3 is CASSIMGGERGYTF. Written as DNA, the CDR3 is TGTGCCAGTAGTATCATGGGCGGGGAGCGTGGCTACACCTTC.